The rows below give T cell receptor beta chains drawn from one sample of a study of Tregs in tolerant kidney transplant recipients. TCRdb keeps only in-frame clones here, not all; method: immunoSEQ multiplex PCR. The table lists tens of thousands of clones, approximately 94% of them singletons. Source: CD4+ T cells from blood (PBMCs), taken 12 months after the transplant. The receptors originated from a human patient who received a combined kidney and bone marrow transplant. T cells may partly derive from the graft donor. CDR3s include the opening cysteine and the closing phenylalanine or tryptophan. A D gene is named only where the DNA matches it firmly. The size field is filled for only some rows; it gives once, few, many or a size class.

d_call	j_call	v_call	clone_size	cdr3_nt	cdr3_aa
.	TRBJ2-5	TRBV2	.	TGTGCCAGCAGTGACCCCCGGGGGGCTCGGGAGCAGTACTTC	CASSDPRGAREQYF
.	TRBJ2-1	TRBV7-2	few	TGTGCCAGCAGCTTAGGGTCGAGCTCCTACAATGAGCAGTTCTTC	CASSLGSSSYNEQFF
.	TRBJ1-1	TRBV29-1	.	TGCAGCGTTCAAAATTCGGTTGGGAACACTGAAGCTTTCTTT	CSVQNSVGNTEAFF
TRBD2	TRBJ2-3	TRBV19	.	TGTGCCAGTAGTCATGGGGGACTAGCGGGGGGGTTCCCCACAGATACGCAGTATTTT	CASSHGGLAGGFPTDTQYF
.	TRBJ2-7	TRBV6-1	.	TGTGCCAGCAGTGACCAATACGAGCAGTACTTC	CASSDQYEQYF
.	TRBJ1-2	TRBV7-3	.	TGTGCCAGCAGCCCGGGAACTAACTATGGCTACACCTTC	CASSPGTNYGYTF
.	TRBJ1-2	TRBV4-2	.	TGTGCCAGCAGCCCCGAGACTGTGAGCTATGGCTACACCTTC	CASSPETVSYGYTF
TRBD2	TRBJ2-3	TRBV9	.	TGTGCCAGCAGCGTAGTGGCTAGCGGGGGCACAGATACGCAGTATTTT	CASSVVASGGTDTQYF
TRBD1	TRBJ1-2	TRBV2	.	TGTGCCAGCGGGGACAGTTTGGTACCTGGCTACACCTTC	CASGDSLVPGYTF
.	TRBJ2-1	TRBV27	.	TGTGCCAGCAGTTTGCGGGAAAGGTACAATGAGCAGTTCTTC	CASSLRERYNEQFF
.	TRBJ2-7	TRBV9	.	TGTGCCAGCAGCGCCCGGACAGTTCCCACCTACGAGCAGTACTTC	CASSARTVPTYEQYF
TRBD1	TRBJ1-2	TRBV27	.	TGTGCCAGCAGTCACAGGGGGGTCTATGGCTACACCTTC	CASSHRGVYGYTF
.	TRBJ1-2	TRBV5-4	few	TGTGCCAGCAGCTTGGAGGGGCGGACTAACTATGGCTACACCTTC	CASSLEGRTNYGYTF
.	TRBJ2-2	TRBV7-3	.	TGTGCCAGCAGCCCAGAGAGCAGGGTGTCCGGGGAGCTGTTTTTT	CASSPESRVSGELFF
TRBD1	TRBJ1-2	TRBV19	.	TGTGCCAGTAGAAGGGGACAGGGTGGTGGCTACACCTTC	CASRRGQGGGYTF
TRBD1	TRBJ1-2	TRBV9	.	TGTGCCAGCAGCGGAAAAAACAGGGGGGACTATGGCTACACCTTC	CASSGKNRGDYGYTF
.	TRBJ1-1	TRBV5-1	.	TGCGCCACCCGCGGGGGAGTGAACACTGAAGCTTTCTTT	CATRGGVNTEAFF
TRBD1	TRBJ1-6	TRBV5-1	.	TGCGCCAGCAGCCCATTCCTTACGACAGGGATGGGATATTCACCCCTCCACTTT	CASSPFLTTGMGYSPLHF
TRBD1	TRBJ1-2	TRBV7-3	.	TGTGCCAGCAGCCCCACAGGGGGCCTTTATGGCTACACCTTC	CASSPTGGLYGYTF
TRBD2	TRBJ2-1	TRBV7-3	.	TGTGCCAGCAGCTCGACTAGCGGGCATGAGCAGTTCTTC	CASSSTSGHEQFF
.	TRBJ1-2	TRBV10-3	.	TGTGCCATCAGTGTTTACAGGGAAACAGCTGGCTACACCTTC	CAISVYRETAGYTF
.	TRBJ2-3	TRBV29-1	.	TGCAGCGTTGAGGGGAGGCCAGATACGCAGTATTTT	CSVEGRPDTQYF
TRBD1	TRBJ1-2	TRBV27	.	TGTGCCAGCCGCGGGACAGGGCGAGGCTACACCTTC	CASRGTGRGYTF
TRBD2	TRBJ2-5	TRBV7-3	.	TGTGCCAGCAGCAAAATGGGACTAGCGGGTGGTATAGAGACCCAGTACTTC	CASSKMGLAGGIETQYF
TRBD2	TRBJ2-7	TRBV27	.	TGTGCCAGCAGTTTAAGGCCCCCCCGGGGGGGCTACGAGCAGTACTTC	CASSLRPPRGGYEQYF
TRBD2	TRBJ2-5	TRBV15	.	TGTGCCACCGGACTAGCTACGGAGACCCAGTACTTC	CATGLATETQYF
.	TRBJ1-1	TRBV11-3	.	TGTGCCAGCAGCTTGGAGGTGAACACTGAAGCTTTCTTT	CASSLEVNTEAFF
.	TRBJ1-5	TRBV28	.	TGTGCCAGCAGTTTATGGAAAGACAGGATTGGTCAGCCCCAGCATTTT	CASSLWKDRIGQPQHF
TRBD2	TRBJ2-1	TRBV5-4	.	TGTGCCAGCAGCCCCGGGGCTAGCGGGGCGACAGGGCAGTTCTTC	CASSPGASGATGQFF
.	TRBJ2-7	TRBV5-6	once	TGTGCCAGCAGCTTGGCAGGGCGCGCCTTCTACGAGCAGTACTTC	CASSLAGRAFYEQYF
TRBD2	TRBJ2-1	TRBV7-2	.	TGTGCCAGCAGCCTCATAGCGGGAGGTTCCTACAATGAGCAGTTCTTC	CASSLIAGGSYNEQFF
TRBD1	TRBJ1-2	TRBV6-4	.	TGTGCCAGCAGTCCAGGGGGCACTGGCTATGGCTACACCTTC	CASSPGGTGYGYTF
.	TRBJ2-5	TRBV21-1	.	TGTGCCAGCAGCACGAAGACACTCCAAGAGACCCAGTACTTC	CASSTKTLQETQYF
TRBD2	TRBJ2-3	TRBV11-3	.	TGTGCCAGCAGCTTAGGAATAGCGGGTCCTAGCACAGATACGCAGTATTTT	CASSLGIAGPSTDTQYF
TRBD2	TRBJ2-4	TRBV2	.	TGTGCCAGCAGGAAATCTAGCGGGAGGGTGAACATTCAGTACTTC	CASRKSSGRVNIQYF
TRBD2	TRBJ2-1	TRBV5-1	.	TGCGCCAGCAGGCCTTCTAGCGGGAGCGGTTATGAGCAGTTCTTC	CASRPSSGSGYEQFF
.	TRBJ2-5	TRBV6-6	.	TGTGCCAGCACTCTCGGGGGTCGAACCCAGTACTTC	CASTLGGRTQYF
TRBD1	TRBJ1-5	TRBV19	once	TGTGCCAGTAGGGGGGCACAGGGGGCCCCAAGTAGCAATCAGCCCCAGCATTTT	CASRGAQGAPSSNQPQHF
TRBD1	TRBJ1-2	TRBV5-1	.	TGCGCCAGCAGCCCCGGGGACAGACAATACTATGGCTACACCTTC	CASSPGDRQYYGYTF
TRBD1	TRBJ1-6	TRBV7-8	.	TGTGCCAGCAGCGAGGGACAGGGGAATTCTAATTCACCCCTCCACTTT	CASSEGQGNSNSPLHF
.	TRBJ2-7	TRBV6-6	.	TGTGCCAGCACCTGGGCCCTCCGGGGCTACGAGCAGTACTTC	CASTWALRGYEQYF